This entry features one T cell receptor (beta chain) sequence. Clones were read by immunoSEQ multiplex PCR, and TCRdb kept only the in-frame ones, dropping some. This table has some 120,000 clones, approximately 90% appearing once. The sample is drawn from a study of control samples from healthy donors and cancer patients. The V gene lost 2 bases and the J gene lost 0 bases, with 26 bases spanning the gap. This CDR3 comprises 20 residues. The germline V gene has CDR1 LGHNT and CDR2 FRNRAP. Sequences were obtained from blood. The TCR was taken from a man between 18 and 35 years old in good health. This sequence joins TRBV12-5 and TRBJ2-7; maybe TRBD2 (5 bases). CDR3 nucleotides: TGTGCTAGTGGTTTGCTTGCGTCCGCCCCGGAGGAACTTGGCTCCTACGAGCAGTACGTC. Protein sequence: CASGLLASAPEELGSYEQYV.